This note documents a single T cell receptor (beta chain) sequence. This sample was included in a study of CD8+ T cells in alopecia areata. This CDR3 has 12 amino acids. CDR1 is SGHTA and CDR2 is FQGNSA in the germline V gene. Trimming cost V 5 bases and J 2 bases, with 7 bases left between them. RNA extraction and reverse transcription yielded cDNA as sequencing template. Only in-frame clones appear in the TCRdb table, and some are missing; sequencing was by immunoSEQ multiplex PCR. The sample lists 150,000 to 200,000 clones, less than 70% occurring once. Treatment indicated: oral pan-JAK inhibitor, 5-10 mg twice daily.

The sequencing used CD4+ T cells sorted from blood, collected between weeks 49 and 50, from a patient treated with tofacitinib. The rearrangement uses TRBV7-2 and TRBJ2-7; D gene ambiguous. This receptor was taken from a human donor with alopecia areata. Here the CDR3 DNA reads TGTGCCAGCAGCGGTACAGCCTACGAGCAGTACTTC. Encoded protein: CASSGTAYEQYF.